These T cell receptor beta chains were read from a single sample in a study of post-analysis software for immune sequencing data. TCRdb passed the PCR reads through MiXCR, listing each CDR3 protein once. This table holds about 820,000 distinct CDR3 sequences, roughly 50% found once. Sequenced input: blood. These receptor sequences come from a girl aged 5-17 years with multiple sclerosis. Both conserved end residues are part of each CDR3. The D gene is left open where the match is weak. The listing skips clone size in some rows; elsewhere it reads once, few, many or a size class.

size	V	J	D	DNA	CDR3
NA	TRBV7-3	TRBJ2-3	TRBD2	TGTGCCAGCAGCTTAAAGGCGGGAGCCCCAGATACGCAGTATTTT	CASSLKAGAPDTQYF
once	TRBV20-1	TRBJ2-3	TRBD2	TGCAGTGCTAGTGGTCTAGCGGGGGGGCTCGGCACAGATACGCAGTATTTT	CSASGLAGGLGTDTQYF
NA	TRBV3-1	TRBJ1-6	NA	TGTGCCAGCAGCCAAGAACCGGGGGCGGATTCACCCCTCCACTTT	CASSQEPGADSPLHF
few	TRBV5-1	TRBJ2-1	NA	TGCGCCAGCAGCTTGGACCAAGGCAATGAGCAGTTCTTC	CASSLDQGNEQFF
NA	TRBV18	TRBJ1-2	TRBD1	TGTGCCAGCTCACCCACGCGACAGGGGGACTATGGCTACACCTTC	CASSPTRQGDYGYTF
NA	TRBV5-1	TRBJ2-7	TRBD2	TGCGCCAGCAGTTGGGGCCTCCGGGGGGCCTACGAGCAGTACTTC	CASSWGLRGAYEQYF
NA	TRBV24-1	TRBJ2-3	TRBD2	TGTGCCACCAGTGATCGAGCGGGGGGGTATGAGGATACGCAGTATTTT	CATSDRAGGYEDTQYF
NA	TRBV20-1	TRBJ2-3	TRBD2	TGCAGTCTGACTAGCGGGATTTATACAGATACGCAGTATTTT	CSLTSGIYTDTQYF
NA	TRBV25-1	TRBJ2-7	TRBD1	TGTGCCAGCAGTGAAAACAGGGGGAATTCGGGCGAGCAGTACTTC	CASSENRGNSGEQYF
NA	TRBV7-9	TRBJ2-7	NA	TGTGCCAGCAGCCCCAGGACAGCCCAATCTCCTACGGGGCAGTACTTC	CASSPRTAQSPTGQYF
NA	TRBV29-1	TRBJ1-1	NA	TGCAGCGTTATGGGCAGGGCTGACACTGAAGCTTTCTTT	CSVMGRADTEAFF
NA	TRBV15	TRBJ1-2	NA	TGTGCCACCAGCAGAAAAAACTATGGCTACACCTTC	CATSRKNYGYTF
NA	TRBV29-1	TRBJ2-7	NA	TGCAGCGCCGGTCGCAGGGAGAGCTCCTACGAGCAGTACTTC	CSAGRRESSYEQYF
NA	TRBV18	TRBJ2-7	TRBD1	TGTGCCAGCTCACCAGGACCGGGACAGGGTGTCTACGAGCAGTACTTC	CASSPGPGQGVYEQYF
NA	TRBV10-3	TRBJ2-7	NA	TGTGCCATCAGTGAGGGGGGCCTCTGCCCCGGCGAGCAGTACTTC	CAISEGGLCPGEQYF
NA	TRBV7-2	TRBJ2-1	TRBD2	TGTGCCAGCAGCTATGGACTAGCGGGAACCTCCTACAATGAGCAGTTCTTC	CASSYGLAGTSYNEQFF
NA	TRBV5-1	TRBJ2-5	NA	TGCGCCAGCAGCCCCGGACCCACCGAGGGAGAGACCCAGTACTTC	CASSPGPTEGETQYF
once	TRBV7-9	TRBJ1-2	TRBD1	TGTGCCAGCAGCTTAGCGGGGGCGGGACAGAGGTCCTCTGGCTACACCTTC	CASSLAGAGQRSSGYTF
NA	TRBV6-1	TRBJ1-2	TRBD1	TGTGCCAGCAGGAGGACAGGAGATTATGGCTACACCTTC	CASRRTGDYGYTF
NA	TRBV29-1	TRBJ2-7	TRBD1	TGCAGCGTTGATTCTCGGACAGGGGGCTACGAGCAGTACTTC	CSVDSRTGGYEQYF
NA	TRBV15	TRBJ2-5	NA	TGTGCCACCAGCAACGACAGAATCAAAGAGACCCAGTACTTC	CATSNDRIKETQYF
NA	TRBV5-1	TRBJ2-1	NA	TGCGCCAGCAGCTTCGGACTCCTCAATGAGCAGTTCTTC	CASSFGLLNEQFF
NA	TRBV4-1	TRBJ2-4	NA	TGCGCCAGCAGCCAAGAGTCCGGGGTCAAAAACATTCAGTACTTC	CASSQESGVKNIQYF
NA	TRBV25-1	TRBJ2-7	NA	TGTGCCAGCAGAAGCAGGGTCGAGCAGTACTTC	CASRSRVEQYF
NA	TRBV20-1	TRBJ2-7	NA	TGCAGTGCTATCGCGTCCTCCCCGGGGACCCACGAGCAGTACTTC	CSAIASSPGTHEQYF
NA	TRBV9	TRBJ1-4	TRBD1	TGTGCCAGCAGCGTAGAAGGACAGGGGTTCGAAAAACTGTTTTTT	CASSVEGQGFEKLFF
NA	TRBV7-8	TRBJ2-7	NA	TGTGCCAGCAGCACAGGGAACGAGCAGTACTTC	CASSTGNEQYF
NA	TRBV12-3/TRBV12-4	TRBJ1-4	TRBD1	TGTGCCAGCAGTTGGCAGGGGGATGAAAAACTGTTTTTT	CASSWQGDEKLFF
NA	TRBV29-1	TRBJ2-7	NA	TGCAGCGTTGCTTTACCAGGCTACGAGCAGTACTTC	CSVALPGYEQYF
NA	TRBV7-6	TRBJ2-5	TRBD1	TGTGCCAGCAGCCCCCTAACGTGGACAGGGGCGCGTCACCAAGAGACCCAGTACTTC	CASSPLTWTGARHQETQYF
NA	TRBV27	TRBJ1-2	TRBD1	TGTGCCAGCAGAGAAGGGGGCGGCTATGGCTACACCTTC	CASREGGGYGYTF
NA	TRBV29-1	TRBJ2-7	NA	TGCAGCGTTGTCCGCAGCCAGGGGTCCTCCTACGAGCAGTACTTC	CSVVRSQGSSYEQYF
few	TRBV7-2	TRBJ2-3	NA	TGTGCCAGCAGCCACGGGACTGTCGTGCCTCCCACAGATACGCAGTATTTT	CASSHGTVVPPTDTQYF
once	TRBV6-6	TRBJ2-3	NA	TGTGCCAGCAGTTACTCGACGGCAGCGACAGATACGCAGTATTTT	CASSYSTAATDTQYF
NA	TRBV20-1	TRBJ2-3	NA	TGCAGTGCCCCCGAGGGGCGCACAGATACGCAGTATTTT	CSAPEGRTDTQYF
NA	TRBV5-1	TRBJ2-7	NA	TGCGCCAGCAGCTCACTCCCGGTCGGGTCCTACGAGCAGTACTTC	CASSSLPVGSYEQYF
NA	TRBV10-3	TRBJ1-2	NA	TGTGCCATAAAAGGGGGGGGTGCGGACTATGGCTACACCTTC	CAIKGGGADYGYTF
NA	TRBV6-2/TRBV6-3	TRBJ2-3	NA	TGTGCCAGCAGTCACCGACAGGATACGCAGTATTTT	CASSHRQDTQYF
once	TRBV7-2	TRBJ2-5	TRBD2	TGTGCCAGCAGAGCGGGAGTCCAAGAGACCCAGTACTTC	CASRAGVQETQYF
NA	TRBV7-9	TRBJ2-3	TRBD2	TGTGCCAGCAAACCTAGCGGGGGGGTAACAGATACGCAGTATTTT	CASKPSGGVTDTQYF
NA	TRBV20-1	TRBJ2-7	TRBD1	TGCAGTGCTAGAAGGGGTTCGGGCAGGGGGAAAGTCGACGAGCAGTACTTC	CSARRGSGRGKVDEQYF
NA	TRBV30	TRBJ2-7	TRBD1	TGTGCCTGGACGGACAGGGGTACCTACGAGCAGTACTTC	CAWTDRGTYEQYF
NA	TRBV5-1	TRBJ2-7	TRBD1	TGCGCCAGCAGCCTGGGACAGGGGTCCCACGAGCAGTACTTC	CASSLGQGSHEQYF
NA	TRBV5-1	TRBJ2-7	NA	TGCGCCAGCAGCTTGGACCCGGGACGTAGCTACAATGAGCAGTACTTC	CASSLDPGRSYNEQYF
NA	TRBV5-1	TRBJ2-5	TRBD2	TGCGCCAGCAGCCCGGGGACTGGCGGGGGGACCTACCAAGAGACCCAGTACTTC	CASSPGTGGGTYQETQYF
few	TRBV6-6	TRBJ2-2	NA	TGTGCCAGCAGTTACCGGGACAGGGAGCTGTTTTTT	CASSYRDRELFF
few	TRBV12-3/TRBV12-4	TRBJ2-7	NA	TGTGCCAGCAGCTCGACCCTAGTCTCCTACGAGCAGTACTTC	CASSSTLVSYEQYF
NA	TRBV20-1	TRBJ2-1	NA	TGCAGTACGGCCAGGGGTCCCCCCAATGAGCAGTTCTTC	CSTARGPPNEQFF
NA	TRBV24-1	TRBJ2-3	TRBD1	TGTGCCACCAGTGATCCGGGACAGACAGGCACAGATACGCAGTATTTT	CATSDPGQTGTDTQYF
once	TRBV14	TRBJ2-7	NA	TGTGCCAGCAGCCAAGACTTGGCGGCGTACGAGCAGTACTTC	CASSQDLAAYEQYF